This T cell receptor beta chain is drawn from a study of shared clonotypes between healthy human individuals. CD45RO+ cells and CCR7-negative CD45RA+ TemRA cells were combined as CD8 memory. The assay used deep level. Some clones are missing from TCRdb's copy, which holds only in-frame ones; the method was immunoSEQ multiplex PCR. The repertoire holds about 380,000 clones, with about 96% as singletons. Study observations and caveats: Represented diversity (both genetic and exposure-history) was limited by the small number of donors.

Details on this clone: As yet, its antigen is unknown.

Germline loops: CDR1 WSHSY, CDR2 SAAADI. V shed 2 bases, J shed 5 bases, and the junction held 5 bases outside the gene matches. This CDR3 has 14 amino acids. This receptor was taken from a man younger than 45 in good health. Input material: memory CD8+ T cells sorted from blood. Subset reported: CD45RO+ cells pooled with CCR7-negative TemRA cells. V and J are TRBV10-2 and TRBJ2-5; TRBD2 agrees at 7 bases. CDR3 sequence (DNA): TGCGCCAGCAGTGAGGGGTGGGGAGGGGAGACCCAGTACTTC. Protein: CASSEGWGGETQYF.